The clone carrying this T cell receptor beta chain appeared many times. This CDR3 has 12 residues. Germline V gene data show CDR1 as KGHSH and CDR2 as LQKENI. The V gene lost 2 bases and the J gene lost 7 bases, with 6 bases spanning the gap. This sample is part of a study of early T cells in non-severe SARS-CoV-2 infection. TCRdb re-called the 5' RACE reads with MiXCR, one entry per CDR3 protein. The profile shows tens of thousands of distinct CDR3 sequences, about 12% of them singletons. Sequenced input: whole blood. This chain uses TRBV18 with TRBJ2-1, with D unclear. The source of this sequence is an adult who was a healthcare worker with PCR-confirmed SARS-CoV-2 infection or an uninfected control (not recorded which). The CDR3 DNA follows: TGTGCCAGCTCACCAGGGGTTAATGAGCAGTTCTTC. Protein sequence: CASSPGVNEQFF.